Listed below are T cell receptor beta chains from one sample, sequenced in a study of early T cells in non-severe SARS-CoV-2 infection. One entry per CDR3 protein, called by TCRdb with MiXCR from the 5' RACE reads. The sample consists of about 41,000 distinct CDR3 sequences, approximately 10% of them appearing once. Specimen: whole blood. The receptors originated from an adult who was a healthcare worker with PCR-confirmed SARS-CoV-2 infection or an uninfected control (not recorded which). CDR3s include the opening cysteine and the closing phenylalanine or tryptophan. A D gene is named only where the DNA matches it firmly. Not every row has a clone size; where given, it reads once, few, many or a size class.

abundance: .; j_gene: TRBJ2-6; v_gene: TRBV30; d_gene: .; CDR3nt: TGTGCCTGGATAAAAGGGGGTTCTGGGGCCAACGTCCTGACTTTC; CDR3aa: CAWIKGGSGANVLTF
abundance: .; j_gene: TRBJ2-7; v_gene: TRBV18; d_gene: .; CDR3nt: TGTGCCAGCTCGATCCAGGGACGGGGAAACGAGCAGTACTTC; CDR3aa: CASSIQGRGNEQYF
abundance: few; j_gene: TRBJ2-3; v_gene: TRBV9; d_gene: .; CDR3nt: TGTGCCAGCAGGACAGGGAGCGGCGGGACTAAGGATACGCAGTATTTT; CDR3aa: CASRTGSGGTKDTQYF
abundance: few; j_gene: TRBJ1-2; v_gene: TRBV7-8; d_gene: TRBD1; CDR3nt: TGTGCCAGCAGCTTAGTAGCAGGGGGCATATACGGCTACACCTTC; CDR3aa: CASSLVAGGIYGYTF
abundance: many; j_gene: TRBJ2-6; v_gene: TRBV25-1; d_gene: .; CDR3nt: TGTGCCAGCAGTGAAGCCCGCTCTGGGGCCAACGTCCTGACTTTC; CDR3aa: CASSEARSGANVLTF
abundance: .; j_gene: TRBJ2-6; v_gene: TRBV7-2; d_gene: .; CDR3nt: TGTGCCAGCAGCCCCGCAGGGAAGACTGGGGCCAACGTCCTGACTTTC; CDR3aa: CASSPAGKTGANVLTF
abundance: .; j_gene: TRBJ1-2; v_gene: TRBV18; d_gene: TRBD1; CDR3nt: TGTGCCAGCTCACCTTTGGGACAGGGGGCGGATGGCTACACCTTC; CDR3aa: CASSPLGQGADGYTF
abundance: many; j_gene: TRBJ2-1; v_gene: TRBV6-2/TRBV6-3; d_gene: .; CDR3nt: TGTGCCAGCAGTTACTCGGTGGGCGGGTCGAATGAGCAGTTCTTC; CDR3aa: CASSYSVGGSNEQFF
abundance: .; j_gene: TRBJ1-1; v_gene: TRBV20-1; d_gene: .; CDR3nt: TGCAGTGCGGGACGGGCGGGAACTGAAGCTTTCTTT; CDR3aa: CSAGRAGTEAFF
abundance: .; j_gene: TRBJ1-2; v_gene: TRBV29-1; d_gene: TRBD1; CDR3nt: TGCAGCGTCCGGACAGGGGGCTATGACTACACCTTC; CDR3aa: CSVRTGGYDYTF
abundance: .; j_gene: TRBJ2-1; v_gene: TRBV7-6; d_gene: .; CDR3nt: TGTGCCAGCAGCTTAGGTAATTACAATGAGCAGTTCTTC; CDR3aa: CASSLGNYNEQFF
abundance: many; j_gene: TRBJ2-3; v_gene: TRBV5-1; d_gene: TRBD1; CDR3nt: TGCGCCAGCAGCTCCGGGACAGGACGCACAGATACGCAGTATTTT; CDR3aa: CASSSGTGRTDTQYF
abundance: .; j_gene: TRBJ2-6; v_gene: TRBV20-1; d_gene: .; CDR3nt: TGCAGTGCCCCGACACAGTTCGGGGCCAACGTCCTGACTTTC; CDR3aa: CSAPTQFGANVLTF
abundance: .; j_gene: TRBJ2-2; v_gene: TRBV24-1; d_gene: .; CDR3nt: TGTGCCACCGCGGGTCCGAACACCGGGGAGCTGTTTTTT; CDR3aa: CATAGPNTGELFF
abundance: few; j_gene: TRBJ2-7; v_gene: TRBV14; d_gene: TRBD1; CDR3nt: TGTGCCAGCAGCCGACAGGGACAGGGGTCCTACGAGCAGTACTTC; CDR3aa: CASSRQGQGSYEQYF
abundance: many; j_gene: TRBJ1-5; v_gene: TRBV18; d_gene: .; CDR3nt: TGTGCCAGCTCACCACCGCCCGGGGTGGGCAATCAGCCCCAGCATTTT; CDR3aa: CASSPPPGVGNQPQHF
abundance: .; j_gene: TRBJ1-1; v_gene: TRBV3-1; d_gene: .; CDR3nt: TGTGCCAGCAGCCAAGTAGCAGGGCACACTGAAGCTTTCTTT; CDR3aa: CASSQVAGHTEAFF
abundance: .; j_gene: TRBJ2-3; v_gene: TRBV9; d_gene: .; CDR3nt: TGTGCCAGCAGCGTAGCTACCGGTGATACGCAGTTTTTT; CDR3aa: CASSVATGDTQFF
abundance: few; j_gene: TRBJ2-5; v_gene: TRBV10-3; d_gene: .; CDR3nt: TGTGCCATCAGTTATTCGGCGGGCCAAGAGACCCAGTACTTC; CDR3aa: CAISYSAGQETQYF
abundance: .; j_gene: TRBJ2-7; v_gene: TRBV5-1; d_gene: TRBD1; CDR3nt: TGCGCCAGCAGCACACTGGACAGGGGGCCGGGCGAGCAGTACTTC; CDR3aa: CASSTLDRGPGEQYF
abundance: many; j_gene: TRBJ1-4; v_gene: TRBV30; d_gene: .; CDR3nt: TGTGCCTGGAGTGTACCCAGCTTTGGGACTAATGAAAAACTGTTTTTT; CDR3aa: CAWSVPSFGTNEKLFF
abundance: many; j_gene: TRBJ1-2; v_gene: TRBV3-1; d_gene: .; CDR3nt: TGTGCCAGCAGCCAAGAGGGGGGGTTGAGCTACACCTTC; CDR3aa: CASSQEGGLSYTF
abundance: once; j_gene: TRBJ2-7; v_gene: TRBV9; d_gene: TRBD2; CDR3nt: TGTGCCAGCAGCGTATTGTCTAGCGGGGCGGAGCAGTACTTC; CDR3aa: CASSVLSSGAEQYF
abundance: .; j_gene: TRBJ2-3; v_gene: TRBV12-3/TRBV12-4; d_gene: TRBD1; CDR3nt: TGTGCCAGCAGGAACCGGGACAGAGTCCCAGATACGCAGTATTTT; CDR3aa: CASRNRDRVPDTQYF
abundance: many; j_gene: TRBJ1-5; v_gene: TRBV12-3/TRBV12-4; d_gene: .; CDR3nt: TGTGCCTCACAGGGTCTTAGCAATCAGCCCCAGCATTTT; CDR3aa: CASQGLSNQPQHF
abundance: .; j_gene: TRBJ2-5; v_gene: TRBV29-1; d_gene: .; CDR3nt: TGCAGCGTTGAAGAAGAGACCCAGTACTTC; CDR3aa: CSVEEETQYF
abundance: medium-sized; j_gene: TRBJ2-1; v_gene: TRBV3-1; d_gene: TRBD1; CDR3nt: TGTGCCAGCAGTCAAACCATAGGACAGGACTCCTACAATGAGCAGTTCTTC; CDR3aa: CASSQTIGQDSYNEQFF
abundance: .; j_gene: TRBJ2-1; v_gene: TRBV2; d_gene: TRBD1; CDR3nt: TGTGCCAGCAGTGGGGACAGGGAGGCCTACCATGAGCAGTTCTTC; CDR3aa: CASSGDREAYHEQFF
abundance: few; j_gene: TRBJ1-6; v_gene: TRBV15; d_gene: .; CDR3nt: TGTGCCACCAGCAGAGGTTCGCATTCACCCCTCCACTTT; CDR3aa: CATSRGSHSPLHF
abundance: few; j_gene: TRBJ2-5; v_gene: TRBV5-6; d_gene: TRBD1; CDR3nt: TGTGCCAGCAGCTCTGACAGGGGCACGGGGACCCAGTACTTC; CDR3aa: CASSSDRGTGTQYF
abundance: many; j_gene: TRBJ1-6; v_gene: TRBV25-1; d_gene: .; CDR3nt: TGTGCCAGCAGTGAAGACTACTTGGGTGATTCACCCCTCCACTTT; CDR3aa: CASSEDYLGDSPLHF
abundance: many; j_gene: TRBJ2-7; v_gene: TRBV7-9; d_gene: .; CDR3nt: TGTGCCAGCAGCAGGGGATACGAGCAGTACTTC; CDR3aa: CASSRGYEQYF
abundance: .; j_gene: TRBJ2-5; v_gene: TRBV29-1; d_gene: TRBD1; CDR3nt: TGCAGCGTTGAAGCCCACAGGGGAGCAGGCCAAGAGACCCAGTACTTC; CDR3aa: CSVEAHRGAGQETQYF
abundance: .; j_gene: TRBJ2-5; v_gene: TRBV6-2/TRBV6-3; d_gene: .; CDR3nt: TGTGCCAGCAGTTACATGGGGGCCGCAGAGACCCAGTACTTC; CDR3aa: CASSYMGAAETQYF
abundance: many; j_gene: TRBJ1-4; v_gene: TRBV6-6; d_gene: TRBD1; CDR3nt: TGTGCCAGCAGTTACGGCCAGACAGGGAGTAATGAAAAACTGTTTTTT; CDR3aa: CASSYGQTGSNEKLFF
abundance: few; j_gene: TRBJ1-1; v_gene: TRBV29-1; d_gene: TRBD1; CDR3nt: TGCAGCGTCTGGCTCGGACAGGGGTACACTGAAGCTTTCTTT; CDR3aa: CSVWLGQGYTEAFF
abundance: .; j_gene: TRBJ2-1; v_gene: TRBV6-4; d_gene: TRBD2; CDR3nt: TGTGCCAGCAGTGACGGAGTAGCGGGGGGGCAGTTCTTC; CDR3aa: CASSDGVAGGQFF
abundance: many; j_gene: TRBJ2-5; v_gene: TRBV30; d_gene: TRBD1; CDR3nt: TGTGCCTGGAGTGGTCCCCCGACAGGGGCCCAAGAGACCCAGTACTTC; CDR3aa: CAWSGPPTGAQETQYF
abundance: .; j_gene: TRBJ2-7; v_gene: TRBV5-1; d_gene: TRBD1; CDR3nt: TGCGCCAGCAGCTCCGGACAGGGTAACTACGAGCAGTACTTC; CDR3aa: CASSSGQGNYEQYF
abundance: .; j_gene: TRBJ1-6; v_gene: TRBV12-3/TRBV12-4; d_gene: .; CDR3nt: TGTGCCAGCAGTTTAGCGGGGGGCGGCTCACCCCTCCACTTT; CDR3aa: CASSLAGGGSPLHF
abundance: few; j_gene: TRBJ1-6; v_gene: TRBV5-5; d_gene: .; CDR3nt: TGTGCCAGCAGCTTGGGACACGACGTTGGCTCCTATAATTCACCCCTCCACTTT; CDR3aa: CASSLGHDVGSYNSPLHF
abundance: many; j_gene: TRBJ1-2; v_gene: TRBV12-3/TRBV12-4; d_gene: TRBD1; CDR3nt: TGTGCCAGCAGTTTGAGGGGAACAGGGGGAGGCGGCTACACCTTC; CDR3aa: CASSLRGTGGGGYTF
abundance: .; j_gene: TRBJ1-2; v_gene: TRBV4-3; d_gene: .; CDR3nt: TGCGCCAGCAGCCCGGACAGAGTAGGAAGCTACACCTTC; CDR3aa: CASSPDRVGSYTF
abundance: many; j_gene: TRBJ2-5; v_gene: TRBV12-3/TRBV12-4; d_gene: TRBD2; CDR3nt: TGTGCCAGCGGGATATGGCTTAGCGGGGGACAAGAGACCCAGTACTTC; CDR3aa: CASGIWLSGGQETQYF
abundance: .; j_gene: TRBJ1-4; v_gene: TRBV7-8; d_gene: .; CDR3nt: TGTGCCAGCAGCCCCAGGGGCCACACTAATGAAAAACTGTTTTTT; CDR3aa: CASSPRGHTNEKLFF
abundance: many; j_gene: TRBJ2-7; v_gene: TRBV7-2; d_gene: TRBD2; CDR3nt: TGTGCCAGCAGCTTAGAAGCGGGGGGACAGTATGAGCAGTACTTC; CDR3aa: CASSLEAGGQYEQYF
abundance: .; j_gene: TRBJ1-4; v_gene: TRBV6-5; d_gene: .; CDR3nt: TGTGCCAGCACCAGTCCTGGGGTCCCTAATGAAAAACTGTTTTTT; CDR3aa: CASTSPGVPNEKLFF
abundance: few; j_gene: TRBJ2-2; v_gene: TRBV7-9; d_gene: .; CDR3nt: TGTGCCAGCAGCTTAGCTACCAGGACGGCGAACACCGGGGAGCTGTTTTTT; CDR3aa: CASSLATRTANTGELFF
abundance: many; j_gene: TRBJ2-3; v_gene: TRBV24-1; d_gene: TRBD2; CDR3nt: TGTGCCACCAGTGATGCCCCGGGACTACAAGCAGGCGCAGATACGCAGTATTTT; CDR3aa: CATSDAPGLQAGADTQYF
abundance: few; j_gene: TRBJ1-1; v_gene: TRBV7-3; d_gene: .; CDR3nt: TGTGCCAGCAGCTCGGCGGCGAACACTGAAGCTTTCTTT; CDR3aa: CASSSAANTEAFF
abundance: many; j_gene: TRBJ1-4; v_gene: TRBV19; d_gene: TRBD1; CDR3nt: TGTGCCAGTAGCACCCGGGACAGGCTTAATGAAAAACTGTTTTTT; CDR3aa: CASSTRDRLNEKLFF
abundance: few; j_gene: TRBJ2-3; v_gene: TRBV19; d_gene: .; CDR3nt: TGTGCCAGTAGTATAGACCCGGGACGTGACATGGATACGCAGTATTTT; CDR3aa: CASSIDPGRDMDTQYF
abundance: many; j_gene: TRBJ1-1; v_gene: TRBV4-1; d_gene: .; CDR3nt: TGCGCCAGCAGAGGACGGACGATGAACACTGAAGCTTTCTTT; CDR3aa: CASRGRTMNTEAFF
abundance: .; j_gene: TRBJ2-3; v_gene: TRBV20-1; d_gene: TRBD1; CDR3nt: TGCAGTGCTACCCCCGGGACAGGCACAGATACGCAGTATTTT; CDR3aa: CSATPGTGTDTQYF
abundance: few; j_gene: TRBJ1-2; v_gene: TRBV7-2; d_gene: .; CDR3nt: TGTGCCAGCAGCTTAGCATCCGGAGGCCTATCAGATGGCTACACCTTC; CDR3aa: CASSLASGGLSDGYTF
abundance: .; j_gene: TRBJ2-5; v_gene: TRBV20-1; d_gene: TRBD2; CDR3nt: TGCAGTGCAGGAGACGGACTAGAGGAGACCCAGTACTTC; CDR3aa: CSAGDGLEETQYF